Described below is a single T cell receptor (beta chain) sequence and its context. As yet, its antigen is unknown. The repertoire was sequenced with immunoSEQ multiplex PCR; TCRdb's copy has only in-frame clones and lacks some. The table includes fewer than 45,000 clones, nearly 97% detected once. This specimen comes from a study of Tregs in tolerant kidney transplant recipients. Study-wide background: Sorting of CD4+CD25+CD127- cells followed roughly 3-day belatacept mixed lymphocyte reactions, sometimes with approximately five-day graft donor restimulation.

From germline, CDR1 is SGHRS and CDR2 YFSETQ. The V and J ends lost 4 bases and 4 bases respectively, with 11 bases between them. The CDR3 runs 13 residues. The clonotype was recovered from a human donor in good health. The V and J genes are TRBV5-1 and TRBJ1-2; D call uncertain. The sequenced material came from Tregs from blood cultured with allogeneic cells. CDR3 bases: TGCGCCAGCAGCCCCCGGGGAGCCTATGGCTACACCTTC. Encoded protein: CASSPRGAYGYTF.